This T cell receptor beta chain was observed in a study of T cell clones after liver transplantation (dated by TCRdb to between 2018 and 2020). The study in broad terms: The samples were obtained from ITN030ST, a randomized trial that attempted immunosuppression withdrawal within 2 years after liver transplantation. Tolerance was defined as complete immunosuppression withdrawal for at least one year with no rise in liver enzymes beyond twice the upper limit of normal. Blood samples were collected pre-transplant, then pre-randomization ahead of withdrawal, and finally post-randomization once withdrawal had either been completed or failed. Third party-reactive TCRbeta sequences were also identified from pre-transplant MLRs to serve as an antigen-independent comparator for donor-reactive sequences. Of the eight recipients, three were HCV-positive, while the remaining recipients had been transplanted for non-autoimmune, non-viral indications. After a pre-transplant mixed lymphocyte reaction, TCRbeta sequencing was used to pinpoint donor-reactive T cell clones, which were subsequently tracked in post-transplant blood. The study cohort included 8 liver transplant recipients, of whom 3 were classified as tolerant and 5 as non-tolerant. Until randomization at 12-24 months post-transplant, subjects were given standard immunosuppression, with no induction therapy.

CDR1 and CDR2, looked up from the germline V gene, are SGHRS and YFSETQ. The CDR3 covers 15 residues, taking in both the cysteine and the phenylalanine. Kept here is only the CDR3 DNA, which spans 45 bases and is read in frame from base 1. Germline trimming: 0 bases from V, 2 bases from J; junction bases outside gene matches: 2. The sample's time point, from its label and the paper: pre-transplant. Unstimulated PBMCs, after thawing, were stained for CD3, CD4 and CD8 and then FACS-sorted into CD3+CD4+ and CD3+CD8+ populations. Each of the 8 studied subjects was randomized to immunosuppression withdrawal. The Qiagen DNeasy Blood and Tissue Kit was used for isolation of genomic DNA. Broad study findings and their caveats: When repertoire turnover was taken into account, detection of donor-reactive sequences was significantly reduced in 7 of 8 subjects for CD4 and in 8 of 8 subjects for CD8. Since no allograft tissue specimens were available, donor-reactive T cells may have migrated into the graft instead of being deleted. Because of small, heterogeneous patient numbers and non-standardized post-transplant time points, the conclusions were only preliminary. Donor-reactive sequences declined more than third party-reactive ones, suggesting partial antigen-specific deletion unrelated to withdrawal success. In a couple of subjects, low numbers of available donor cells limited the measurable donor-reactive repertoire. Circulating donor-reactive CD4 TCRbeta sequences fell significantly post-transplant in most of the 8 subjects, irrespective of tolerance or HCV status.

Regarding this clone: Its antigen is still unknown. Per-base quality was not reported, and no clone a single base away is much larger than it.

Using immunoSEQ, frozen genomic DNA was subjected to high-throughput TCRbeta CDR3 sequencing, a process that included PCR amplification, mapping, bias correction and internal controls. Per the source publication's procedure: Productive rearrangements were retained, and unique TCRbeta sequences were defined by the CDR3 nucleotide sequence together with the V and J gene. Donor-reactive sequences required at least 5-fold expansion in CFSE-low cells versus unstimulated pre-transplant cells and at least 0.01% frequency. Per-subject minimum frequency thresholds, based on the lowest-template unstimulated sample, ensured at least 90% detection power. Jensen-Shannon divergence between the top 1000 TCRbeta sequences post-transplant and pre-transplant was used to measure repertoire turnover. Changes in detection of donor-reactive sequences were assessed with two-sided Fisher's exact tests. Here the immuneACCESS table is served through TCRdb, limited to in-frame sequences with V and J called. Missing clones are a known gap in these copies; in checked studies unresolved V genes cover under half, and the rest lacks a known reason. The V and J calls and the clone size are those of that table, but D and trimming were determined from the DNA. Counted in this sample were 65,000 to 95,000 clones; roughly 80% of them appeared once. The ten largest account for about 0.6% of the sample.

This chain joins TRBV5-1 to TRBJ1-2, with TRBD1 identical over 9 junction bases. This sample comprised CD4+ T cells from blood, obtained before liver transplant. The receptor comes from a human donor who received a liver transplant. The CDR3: CASSLATGGNYGYTF. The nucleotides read TGCGCCAGCAGCTTGGCGACAGGGGGGAACTATGGCTACACCTTC.